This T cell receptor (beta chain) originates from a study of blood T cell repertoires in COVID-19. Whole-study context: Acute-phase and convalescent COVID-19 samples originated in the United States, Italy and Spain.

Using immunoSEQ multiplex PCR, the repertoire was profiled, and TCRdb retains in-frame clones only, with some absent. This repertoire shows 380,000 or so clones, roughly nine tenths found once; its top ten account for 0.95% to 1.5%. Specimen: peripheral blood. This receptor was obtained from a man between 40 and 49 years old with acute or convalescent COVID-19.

The CDR3 loop is CASSVGVSGETDTQYF. The CDR3 bases are TGTGCCAGCAGCGTAGGGGTTAGCGGGGAGACAGATACGCAGTATTTT. This chain joins TRBV9 and TRBJ2-3; TRBD2 agrees at 8 bases. V shed 0 bases and J 3 bases; nucleotides not matched to a gene: 6. The germline V gene has CDR1 SGDLS and CDR2 YYNGEE. CDR3 length equals 16 residues.